This T cell receptor beta chain was profiled in a study of CD8+CD57+ T cells in acquired aplastic anemia. The template for TCR beta VDJ and CDR3 sequence profiling was genomic DNA. TCRdb used MiXCR to reprocess the reads, holding one entry per CDR3 protein. The sample holds about 470,000 distinct CDR3 sequences; around 30% are singletons and the top ten take under 0.95%. All patients picked for sequencing had shown, by flow cytometry, an expansion of CD8+CD57+ cells. The CDR3 runs 13 residues. Germline trimming cut 6 bases from V and 3 bases from J; bases unmatched to any gene: 4. This clonotype was counted many times.

Input material: sorted CD4+, CD8+, or CD8+CD57+ T cells (not recorded which) from PBMCs. The sequence came from a human donor with aplastic anemia. This chain uses TRBV12-3 or TRBV12-4 with TRBJ2-7; 8 positions agree with TRBD1. For the CDR3, the DNA is TGTGCCAGCAGATTCGGGACAGGCTACGAGCAGTACTTC. This gives the protein CASRFGTGYEQYF.